These T cell receptor beta chains were read from a single sample in a study of blood T cell repertoires in COVID-19. The data were produced by immunoSEQ multiplex PCR, yet TCRdb's version contains in-frame clones alone and is incomplete. Of around 95,000 clones listed, 90% are singletons. What was sequenced was peripheral blood. These receptors all come from a man in his fifties or sixties with acute or convalescent COVID-19. CDR3s include the opening cysteine and the closing phenylalanine or tryptophan. A D gene is named only where the DNA matches it firmly. Rows may omit the clone size; those that give it use once, few, many or a size class.

>TRBV27|-|TRBD1|TRBJ1-2
CASSIRQGFNYGYTF
TGTGCCAGCAGTATCCGACAGGGGTTTAACTATGGCTACACCTTC
>TRBV18|once|-|TRBJ1-1
CASSLKENTEAFF
TGTGCCAGCTCGCTAAAAGAAAACACTGAAGCTTTCTTT
>TRBV5-1|-|-|TRBJ2-3
CASSLAGVTDTQYF
TGCGCCAGCAGCTTGGCGGGAGTAACAGATACGCAGTATTTT
>TRBV6-6|-|TRBD1|TRBJ1-2
CAISRGQGVVFANYGYTF
TGTGCCATCAGTCGGGGACAGGGGGTAGTCTTCGCCAACTATGGCTACACCTTC
>TRBV6-5|-|-|TRBJ1-2
CASSYSISGVYTF
TGTGCCAGCAGTTACTCGATTAGCGGGGTCTACACCTTC
>TRBV6-5|-|-|TRBJ1-5
CASITQLGEGQPQHF
TGTGCCAGCATTACACAACTAGGGGAGGGTCAGCCCCAGCATTTT
>TRBV7-9|-|-|TRBJ2-5
CASSSGQYEETQYF
TGTGCCAGCAGTTCAGGACAATATGAAGAGACCCAGTACTTC
>TRBV7-9|many|TRBD1|TRBJ2-7
CASSFGQGAFDEQYF
TGTGCCAGCAGCTTTGGACAGGGGGCATTTGACGAGCAGTACTTC
>TRBV28|-|-|TRBJ2-7
CASKQPGIVGEQYF
TGTGCCAGCAAACAGCCGGGGATCGTAGGCGAGCAGTACTTC
>TRBV27|-|TRBD1|TRBJ1-1
CASSGTGTEAFF
TGTGCCAGCAGTGGGACAGGCACTGAAGCTTTCTTT
>TRBV4-1|-|TRBD2|TRBJ2-1
CASSPRTVTSGAEQFF
TGCGCCAGCAGCCCCCGGACCGTGACTAGCGGCGCTGAGCAGTTCTTC
>TRBV6-6|-|TRBD1|TRBJ1-1
CASRRTGRTRSTEAFF
TGTGCCAGCAGACGGACAGGGCGGACCCGAAGTACTGAAGCTTTCTTT
>TRBV24-1|-|-|TRBJ2-7
CATPGQQSTYEQYF
TGTGCCACCCCGGGACAACAGTCCACCTACGAGCAGTACTTC
>TRBV13|-|-|TRBJ2-3
CASSPPGGWGGDTQYF
TGTGCCAGCAGCCCCCCGGGTGGGTGGGGAGGAGATACGCAGTATTTT
>TRBV19|-|TRBD2|TRBJ2-6
CASRTSGSRAGANVLTF
TGTGCCAGTAGGACTAGCGGGAGTAGGGCTGGGGCCAACGTCCTGACTTTC
>TRBV19|-|TRBD1|TRBJ1-6
CASEGQRSSYNSPLHF
TGTGCCAGTGAGGGACAGCGGAGCTCCTATAATTCACCCCTCCACTTT
>TRBV3-1/TRBV3-2|-|TRBD1|TRBJ2-3
CASSVMGQGAGDTQYF
TGTGCCAGCAGCGTCATGGGGCAGGGGGCAGGGGATACGCAGTATTTT
>TRBV5-1|-|-|TRBJ2-3
CASSLGGSTDTQYF
TGCGCCAGCAGCTTGGGAGGGAGCACAGATACGCAGTATTTT
>TRBV18|-|TRBD2|TRBJ2-5
CASSPIAGQETQYF
TGTGCCAGCTCACCTATAGCGGGGCAAGAGACCCAGTACTTC
>TRBV12-3/TRBV12-4|once|TRBD1|TRBJ1-2
CASSLGGAYGYTF
TGTGCCAGCAGCCTAGGGGGCGCCTATGGCTACACCTTC
>TRBV19|-|TRBD1|TRBJ1-5
CASSQGGYQPQHF
TGTGCCAGTAGTCAGGGGGGCTATCAGCCCCAGCATTTT
>TRBV29-1|-|TRBD2|TRBJ2-2
CSVEGTSGTYTGELFF
TGCAGCGTTGAAGGGACTAGCGGGACATACACCGGGGAGCTGTTTTTT
>TRBV13|-|TRBD1|TRBJ2-5
CASSFGRGNVETQYF
TGTGCCAGCAGCTTTGGCAGGGGGAATGTGGAGACCCAGTACTTC
>TRBV19|-|TRBD1|TRBJ2-2
CASSIWAGGDGELFF
TGTGCCAGTAGTATATGGGCAGGGGGCGACGGGGAGCTGTTTTTT
>TRBV6-5|-|TRBD1|TRBJ1-4
CASTTGNVEKLFF
TGTGCCAGCACGACAGGGAATGTTGAAAAACTGTTTTTT
>TRBV2|-|-|TRBJ2-2
CASNERNTGELFF
TGTGCCAGCAATGAGCGGAACACCGGGGAGCTGTTTTTT
>TRBV7-6|-|TRBD2|TRBJ2-5
CASSLAVAGGGETQYF
TGTGCCAGCAGCTTAGCCGTTGCGGGAGGGGGAGAGACCCAGTACTTC
>TRBV11-3|-|-|TRBJ2-1
CASSPGQSYNEQFF
TGTGCCAGCAGCCCCGGACAGTCCTACAATGAGCAGTTCTTC
>TRBV7-8|-|-|TRBJ2-7
CASRGGPNPYEQYF
TGTGCCAGCCGCGGCGGGCCAAATCCCTACGAGCAGTACTTC
>TRBV3-1/TRBV3-2|-|TRBD2|TRBJ2-3
CASSQPSGGTDTQYF
TGTGCCAGCAGCCAACCCAGCGGGGGCACAGATACGCAGTATTTT
>TRBV11-2|-|-|TRBJ2-5
CASSLERVPGPAQYF
TGTGCCAGCAGCCTGGAGCGGGTCCCCGGTCCGGCCCAGTACTTC
>TRBV9|-|TRBD2|TRBJ2-2
CASSLIPSGSYTGELFF
TGTGCCAGCAGCCTTATTCCTAGCGGGAGTTACACCGGGGAGCTGTTTTTT
>TRBV14|-|-|TRBJ1-1
CASSQDIGGWNTEAFF
TGTGCCAGCAGCCAAGACATAGGGGGATGGAACACTGAAGCTTTCTTT
>TRBV4-1|-|TRBD1|TRBJ1-2
CASSPPGQGHGYTF
TGCGCCAGCAGCCCTCCCGGACAGGGGCATGGCTACACCTTC
>TRBV28|-|TRBD1|TRBJ1-5
CASSLSRTGAANQPQHF
TGTGCCAGCAGTTTATCCCGGACAGGGGCCGCGAATCAGCCCCAGCATTTT
>TRBV4-1|-|TRBD1|TRBJ1-2
CASSQEATGGTNYGYTF
TGCGCCAGCAGCCAAGAGGCTACAGGGGGAACTAACTATGGCTACACCTTC
>TRBV25-1|-|TRBD1|TRBJ2-2
CASSAFTGTGYTGELFF
TGTGCCAGCAGCGCCTTCACCGGGACAGGCTACACCGGGGAGCTGTTTTTT
>TRBV29-1|-|TRBD1|TRBJ2-3
CSTRQGATVTDTQYF
TGCAGCACCCGACAGGGGGCGACGGTTACAGATACGCAGTATTTT
>TRBV5-1|-|-|TRBJ1-1
CASRGFTGEENTEAFF
TGCGCCAGCAGGGGATTTACAGGTGAAGAAAACACTGAAGCTTTCTTT
>TRBV27|few|-|TRBJ1-4
CASSPRGLKRTNEKLFF
TGTGCCAGCAGTCCCCGAGGACTTAAACGGACTAATGAAAAACTGTTTTTT
>TRBV6-6|-|TRBD1|TRBJ2-5
CASTNRGRGETQYF
TGTGCCAGCACCAACAGGGGGCGCGGAGAGACCCAGTACTTC